Listed below are T cell receptor beta chains from one sample, sequenced in a study of blood T cells in healthy people across ages. TCRdb fed the 5' RACE reads into MiXCR, producing one record per CDR3 protein. The sample has roughly 680,000 distinct CDR3 sequences, about 51% seen once. Sequences were obtained from blood. These receptors all stem from a woman aged 80 or over in good health. Each CDR3 is given with its conserved first and last residue. Each record gives: J gene, D gene, V gene, clone size, CDR3 protein, CDR3 DNA. The D gene is left open where the match is weak. Not all rows give a size; the values are once, few, many and, for expanded clones, a class.

>TRBJ2-3|NA|TRBV6-5|many
CASSYLGPTDTQYF
TGTGCCAGCAGTTATCTCGGCCCCACAGATACGCAGTATTTT
>TRBJ1-2|TRBD1|TRBV27|NA
CASSVMDREDYTF
TGTGCCAGCAGTGTAATGGACAGGGAAGACTACACCTTC
>TRBJ2-3|TRBD2|TRBV5-1|many
CASSFGGTVADTQYF
TGCGCCAGCAGCTTCGGGGGGACGGTTGCAGATACGCAGTATTTT
>TRBJ1-1|TRBD1|TRBV6-1|few
CASTESTGTVGGAFF
TGTGCCAGCACCGAGAGCACCGGGACAGTTGGGGGAGCTTTCTTT
>TRBJ2-1|NA|TRBV27|NA
CASSYEGRGKGEQFF
TGTGCCAGCAGTTATGAGGGAAGGGGAAAGGGGGAGCAGTTCTTC
>TRBJ2-1|NA|TRBV5-1|many
CASSARDRDNEQFF
TGCGCCAGCAGCGCCCGGGACCGAGACAATGAGCAGTTCTTC
>TRBJ2-3|TRBD2|TRBV7-3|NA
CASSPLSGGDTDTQYF
TGTGCCAGCAGCCCTCTTAGCGGGGGGGACACAGATACGCAGTATTTT
>TRBJ1-3|TRBD1|TRBV6-6|few
CASTTGGRGNTIYF
TGTGCCAGTACTACAGGGGGTCGGGGAAACACCATATATTTT
>TRBJ2-1|TRBD1|TRBV29-1|NA
CSAGTGGNEQFF
TGCAGCGCTGGGACAGGGGGAAATGAGCAGTTCTTC
>TRBJ1-5|NA|TRBV20-1|few
CSAALGGSNQPQHF
TGCAGTGCCGCCCTGGGGGGTAGCAATCAGCCCCAGCATTTT
>TRBJ2-7|NA|TRBV29-1|NA
CSVGYGTGYEQYF
TGCAGCGTCGGTTACGGGACTGGATACGAGCAGTACTTC
>TRBJ1-4|TRBD1|TRBV7-9|NA
CASSLEGQTNEKLFF
TGTGCCAGCAGCTTAGAGGGACAGACTAATGAAAAACTGTTTTTT
>TRBJ2-5|NA|TRBV7-2|NA
CASSLGGRGTQYF
TGTGCCAGCAGCTTGGGGGGTAGAGGGACCCAGTACTTC
>TRBJ2-7|TRBD1|TRBV11-2|NA
CASSRYRDSIYEQYF
TGTGCCAGCAGCAGATACCGGGACAGTATCTACGAGCAGTACTTC
>TRBJ2-1|NA|TRBV5-1|many
CASSLDLVENEQFF
TGCGCCAGCAGCTTGGATCTAGTGGAGAATGAGCAGTTCTTC
>TRBJ1-1|NA|TRBV5-1|few
CASSFGQPVNTEAFF
TGCGCCAGCAGCTTCGGACAGCCCGTAAACACTGAAGCTTTCTTT
>TRBJ1-1|NA|TRBV7-2|few
CASSLVSGMNTEAFF
TGTGCCAGCAGCTTAGTCTCAGGAATGAACACTGAAGCTTTCTTT
>TRBJ1-4|NA|TRBV6-5|NA
CASSWTRTNEKLFF
TGTGCCAGCAGTTGGACACGAACTAATGAAAAACTGTTTTTT
>TRBJ1-2|NA|TRBV3-1|many
CASSQEVGAYGYTF
TGTGCCAGCAGCCAAGAGGTGGGGGCCTATGGCTACACCTTC
>TRBJ2-7|TRBD1|TRBV5-1|NA
CASSRGQGLYEQYF
TGCGCCAGCAGCAGAGGACAGGGTCTCTACGAGCAGTACTTC
>TRBJ2-1|TRBD2|TRBV20-1|many
CSARDWVAGVHEQFF
TGCAGTGCTAGAGATTGGGTAGCGGGAGTCCATGAGCAGTTCTTC
>TRBJ1-2|TRBD1|TRBV7-3|NA
CASGDRGQEGYTF
TGTGCCAGCGGGGACAGGGGGCAAGAGGGCTACACCTTC
>TRBJ1-4|NA|TRBV7-2|many
CASSPPGLEGEKLFF
TGTGCCAGCAGCCCACCCGGATTGGAGGGTGAAAAACTGTTTTTT
>TRBJ2-1|TRBD2|TRBV5-1|many
CASSPTSGRNEQFF
TGCGCCAGCAGCCCGACTAGCGGGAGAAATGAGCAGTTCTTC
>TRBJ2-4|TRBD2|TRBV20-1|NA
CSAREPGGPGNIQYF
TGCAGTGCTAGAGAACCGGGAGGGCCGGGGAACATTCAGTACTTC
>TRBJ1-5|TRBD1|TRBV7-9|many
CASSPDRANQPQHF
TGTGCCAGCAGCCCCGACAGGGCCAATCAGCCCCAGCATTTT
>TRBJ1-1|TRBD1|TRBV7-2|many
CASSLYSTGVNTEAFF
TGTGCCAGCAGCCTCTACTCGACAGGGGTGAACACTGAAGCTTTCTTT
>TRBJ2-3|NA|TRBV29-1|NA
CSVAGGGTDTQYF
TGCAGCGTTGCCGGGGGCGGCACAGATACGCAGTATTTT
>TRBJ2-7|TRBD2|TRBV3-1|many
CASRRTSGTYEQYF
TGTGCCAGCAGAAGGACTAGCGGGACTTACGAGCAGTACTTC
>TRBJ2-2|TRBD2|TRBV20-1|many
CSAHSGRAVGELFF
TGCAGTGCCCATAGCGGGAGGGCTGTCGGGGAGCTGTTTTTT
>TRBJ2-5|NA|TRBV25-1|NA
CASSELGQGQETQYF
TGTGCCAGCAGTGAATTGGGGCAGGGCCAAGAGACCCAGTACTTC
>TRBJ2-4|NA|TRBV11-1|many
CASSLGGTLSKNIQYF
TGTGCCAGCAGCTTAGGGGGGACACTCTCCAAAAACATTCAGTACTTC
>TRBJ2-3|TRBD1|TRBV27|many
CASSAGQGSGTQYF
TGTGCCAGCAGTGCGGGACAGGGCTCCGGGACGCAGTATTTT
>TRBJ1-2|NA|TRBV20-1|NA
CSASHIYGYTF
TGCAGTGCTAGTCACATTTATGGCTACACCTTC
>TRBJ2-7|NA|TRBV4-2|NA
CASSQDLGCEQYF
TGTGCCAGCAGCCAAGATCTCGGGTGTGAGCAGTACTTC
>TRBJ2-1|TRBD2|TRBV5-4|NA
CASSSRLADNEQFF
TGTGCCAGCAGCAGCCGACTAGCGGACAATGAGCAGTTCTTC
>TRBJ2-5|NA|TRBV15|NA
CATSRGSQGVRTQYF
TGTGCCACCAGCAGAGGCTCACAGGGAGTGAGGACCCAGTACTTC
>TRBJ2-4|NA|TRBV30|few
CAWSWFDSREQYF
TGTGCCTGGAGTTGGTTTGACTCGCGTGAGCAGTACTTC
>TRBJ2-2|NA|TRBV10-3|few
CAIRSPVGELFF
TGTGCCATCAGATCGCCCGTCGGGGAGCTGTTTTTT
>TRBJ2-7|NA|TRBV5-6|NA
CASSILTVDEQYF
TGTGCCAGCAGCATTCTGACTGTGGACGAGCAGTACTTC
>TRBJ1-1|NA|TRBV6-6|many
CASSYSQNTEAFF
TGTGCCAGCAGTTACTCGCAGAACACTGAAGCTTTCTTT
>TRBJ2-1|NA|TRBV29-1|NA
CSVEARHNEQFF
TGCAGCGTTGAAGCTAGGCACAATGAGCAGTTCTTC
>TRBJ2-5|NA|TRBV9|once
CASSVSLAETQYF
TGTGCCAGCAGCGTATCATTGGCTGAGACCCAGTACTTC